This is a list of T cell receptor beta chains from one sample in a study of blood T cell repertoires in COVID-19. Some clones are missing from TCRdb's copy, which holds only in-frame ones; the method was immunoSEQ multiplex PCR. The profile shows about 180,000 clones, approximately 85% of them singletons. Sequencing was performed on PBMCs or T cells enriched from blood (not recorded which). The receptors shown here come from a woman between 25 and 40 years old who had recovered from COVID-19. Both conserved end residues are part of each CDR3. D genes are given only for firm matches. The size entry is marked missing in some rows and otherwise reads once, few, many or a size class.

TRBV5-1	NA	TRBJ1-2	NA	CASATDSASYGYTF	TGCGCCAGCGCAACGGACAGTGCAAGCTATGGCTACACCTTC
TRBV2	NA	TRBJ2-1	NA	CAGFEAPAGEQFF	TGTGCCGGCTTCGAAGCCCCGGCGGGTGAGCAGTTCTTC
TRBV28	NA	TRBJ2-3	NA	CASRSQESFSTDTQYF	TGTGCCAGCAGATCACAGGAGTCCTTTAGCACAGATACGCAGTATTTT
TRBV6-2/TRBV6-3	TRBD2	TRBJ2-5	NA	CASSYIQRGETQYF	TGTGCCAGCAGTTATATACAGCGGGGAGAGACCCAGTACTTC
TRBV19	TRBD1	TRBJ1-3	NA	CASSPHRTGGGNTIYF	TGTGCCAGTAGTCCCCACCGGACAGGGGGCGGAAACACCATATATTTT
TRBV30	TRBD2	TRBJ2-5	NA	CAWSVLMREGLETQYF	TGTGCCTGGAGTGTACTCATGCGGGAGGGCCTTGAGACCCAGTACTTC
TRBV5-6	TRBD1	TRBJ2-7	NA	CASSSTGREQYF	TGTGCCAGCAGCTCGACAGGGCGCGAGCAGTACTTC
TRBV29-1	TRBD1	TRBJ1-2	once	CSVESSEGANYGHTF	TGCAGCGTTGAATCCTCGGAGGGGGCGAACTATGGCCACACCTTC
TRBV25-1	NA	TRBJ1-5	NA	CASSESAADTRGNQPQHF	TGTGCCAGCAGTGAAAGTGCGGCAGATACGAGGGGCAATCAGCCCCAGCATTTT
TRBV27	TRBD1	TRBJ2-5	NA	CASSLDRGRETQYF	TGTGCCAGCAGCCTGGACAGGGGGAGAGAGACCCAGTACTTC
TRBV5-1	NA	TRBJ2-7	NA	CASSLLLKTYEQYF	TGCGCCAGCAGCTTGCTACTAAAAACCTACGAGCAGTACTTC
TRBV7-9	NA	TRBJ2-7	few	CASSPGQTPFDEQYF	TGTGCCAGCAGCCCCGGACAGACGCCATTTGACGAGCAGTACTTC
TRBV7-6	TRBD1	TRBJ2-2	NA	CASQTTGPGELFF	TGTGCCAGCCAAACGACAGGGCCCGGGGAGCTGTTTTTT
TRBV7-2	NA	TRBJ2-1	few	CASSLTAARYNEQFF	TGTGCCAGCAGCTTAACAGCAGCCCGCTACAATGAGCAGTTCTTC
TRBV6-2/TRBV6-3	NA	TRBJ2-7	NA	CASSPRAVIPYEQYF	TGTGCCAGCAGTCCCCGAGCGGTTATTCCCTACGAGCAGTACTTC
TRBV28	TRBD2	TRBJ2-7	once	CASSLGGRGRAGEQYF	TGTGCCAGCAGTTTAGGAGGCCGCGGGAGGGCCGGAGAGCAGTACTTC
TRBV5-4	TRBD1	TRBJ2-7	NA	CASSPGTDSYEQYF	TGTGCCAGCAGCCCTGGGACAGACTCCTACGAGCAGTACTTC
TRBV7-9	TRBD1	TRBJ1-6	NA	CASSLTGVGNSPLHF	TGTGCCAGCAGCTTAACAGGGGTGGGGAATTCACCCCTCCACTTT
TRBV7-7	TRBD2	TRBJ2-2	NA	CASSSVAGGGPGELFF	TGTGCTAGCAGCTCAGTGGCAGGCGGGGGACCCGGGGAGCTGTTTTTT
TRBV7-2	TRBD1	TRBJ2-5	NA	CASSSTANRGRRTQYF	TGTGCCAGCAGCTCCACCGCAAACAGGGGGCGCCGGACCCAGTACTTC
TRBV9	TRBD2	TRBJ2-4	NA	CASSAPGERDILFRNIQYF	TGTGCCAGCAGCGCCCCCGGTGAGCGGGATATTCTATTTAGAAACATTCAGTACTTC
TRBV19	NA	TRBJ2-2	few	CASSIEARYTGELFF	TGTGCCAGTAGTATAGAAGCCCGTTATACCGGGGAGCTGTTTTTT
TRBV21-1	NA	TRBJ2-7	NA	CASSKAVGGGGSYEQYF	TGTGCCAGCAGCAAAGCGGTAGGGGGAGGGGGATCCTACGAGCAGTACTTC
TRBV5-1	TRBD2	TRBJ2-3	NA	CASSSGLAGGGTDTQYF	TGCGCCAGCAGCTCAGGACTAGCGGGAGGTGGCACAGATACGCAGTATTTT
TRBV24-1	NA	TRBJ1-3	NA	CATRRSGVPGNTIYF	TGTGCCACCAGACGCTCAGGGGTCCCTGGAAACACCATATATTTT
TRBV7-3	NA	TRBJ2-6	NA	CASSLVVTGANVLTF	TGTGCCAGCAGCTTAGTAGTCACTGGGGCCAACGTCCTGACTTTC
TRBV7-3	NA	TRBJ2-1	NA	CASSPSGGLNEQFF	TGTGCCAGCAGCCCCAGTGGTGGTCTCAATGAGCAGTTCTTC
TRBV18	TRBD1	TRBJ1-2	NA	CASSAGQGYGYTF	TGTGCCAGCTCAGCCGGACAGGGCTATGGCTACACCTTC
TRBV9	TRBD1	TRBJ1-6	NA	CASSPETGRNSPLHF	TGTGCCAGCAGCCCAGAGACAGGGAGAAATTCACCCCTCCACTTT
TRBV2	TRBD1	TRBJ2-2	NA	CASSTQGQGINTGELFF	TGTGCCAGCAGTACACAGGGACAGGGGATAAACACCGGGGAGCTGTTTTTT
TRBV4-1	NA	TRBJ1-3	NA	CASSQDWGPGNTIYF	TGCGCCAGCAGCCAAGATTGGGGCCCAGGAAACACCATATATTTT
TRBV5-6	TRBD2	TRBJ2-7	few	CASTLIQRGSSYEQYF	TGTGCCAGCACCCTTATACAGCGGGGATCCTCCTACGAGCAGTACTTC
TRBV19	NA	TRBJ1-2	NA	CASSILQGWVYGYTF	TGTGCCAGTAGTATATTACAGGGTTGGGTATATGGCTACACCTTC
TRBV5-1	TRBD2	TRBJ2-3	NA	CASSLGRDYTDTQYF	TGCGCCAGCAGCTTGGGCAGGGACTACACAGATACGCAGTATTTT
TRBV28	TRBD1	TRBJ2-7	NA	CASNPNRGYYEQYF	TGTGCCAGCAATCCGAACAGGGGATACTACGAGCAGTACTTC
TRBV6-6	NA	TRBJ1-1	NA	CASNQGTMNTEAFF	TGTGCCAGCAACCAGGGCACCATGAACACTGAAGCTTTCTTT
TRBV28	NA	TRBJ1-2	NA	CASSLLLRGDGYTF	TGTGCCAGCAGTTTATTATTGCGGGGGGATGGCTACACCTTC
TRBV27	NA	TRBJ2-1	NA	CASTGGDPTHNEQFF	TGTGCCAGCACGGGCGGGGACCCCACCCACAATGAGCAGTTCTTC
TRBV27	NA	TRBJ1-6	NA	CASSPRGLPNSPLHF	TGTGCCAGCAGTCCTAGGGGACTTCCAAATTCACCCCTCCACTTT
TRBV5-6	TRBD2	TRBJ2-1	NA	CASSQLAGGYNEQFF	TGTGCCAGCAGTCAACTAGCGGGAGGGTACAATGAGCAGTTCTTC
TRBV19	NA	TRBJ2-1	NA	CASKLSGQSDEQFF	TGTGCCAGTAAACTATCCGGACAGTCGGATGAGCAGTTCTTC